Each of the 9 T cell receptor beta chains below was sequenced from the same sample in a study of blood T cell repertoires in COVID-19. Only in-frame clones appear in the TCRdb table, and some are missing; sequencing was by immunoSEQ multiplex PCR. The sample includes roughly 98,000 clones, approximately 79% of them seen just once. Input material: peripheral blood. The receptors derive from a man aged 70-80 years with active or convalescent COVID-19.

This rearrangement joins TRBV2 to TRBJ1-1; 9 nucleotides match TRBD1. This CDR3 has 15 amino acids. V gave up 5 bases and J gave up 3 bases; unmatched junction bases: 7. CDR1 SNHLY and CDR2 FYNNEI come from the germline V gene. The CDR3 sequence: CASSNPGQGYTEAFF. DNA for the CDR3: TGTGCCAGCAGTAACCCGGGACAGGGCTACACTGAAGCTTTCTTT.

The sample holds one count of this clone. The chain carries TRBV30 and TRBJ2-7; tentative D call: TRBD2 (5 bases). This CDR3 has 11 amino acids. CDR1 and CDR2 (germline): GTSNPN, SVGIG (reference sequence). The V end was cut by 4 bases, the J end by 6 bases, with 10 bases between. The CDR3 DNA reads as TGTGCCTGGACCCTAGGGAGCGAGCAGTACTTC. Its translation: CAWTLGSEQYF. The whole variable domain, remainder taken from reference TRBV30 and TRBJ2-7, is SQTIHQWPATLVQPVGSPLSLECTVEGTSNPNLYWYRQAAGRGLQLLFYSVGIGQISSEVPQNLSASRPQDRQFILSSKKLLLSDSGFYLCAWTLGSEQYFGPGTRLTVT.

J is TRBJ1-4 and V is TRBV27; 10 positions match TRBD1. The CDR3 is 15 residues long. The germline gives CDR1 MNHEY, CDR2 SMNVEV (reference sequence). The J segment lost 8 bases and the V segment lost 6 bases, leaving 9 bases of the junction unmatched. The CDR3 protein is CASSHVGTGDEKLFF. The CDR3 nucleotides are TGTGCCAGCAGCCACGTCGGGACAGGGGACGAAAAACTGTTTTTT.

The chain employs TRBV2 and TRBJ1-2; D is unresolved. Germline V gives CDR1 SNHLY, CDR2 FYNNEI. The CDR3 loop spans 13 amino acids. Between the trimmed V and J ends, which lost 7 bases and 4 bases, there was a span of 13 bases. The chain's CDR3 is CASNRGAPYGYTF. The CDR3 nucleotides are TGTGCCAGCAATCGGGGTGCCCCCTATGGCTACACCTTC.

The chain uses TRBV5-6 and TRBJ2-3; 7 nucleotides line up with TRBD2. This CDR3 has 16 amino acids. Germline values: CDR1 SGHDT, CDR2 YYEEEE. V dropped 4 bases and J dropped 4; count of bases not matched to a gene: 12. The CDR3 coding sequence is TGTGCCAGCAGCCGGATCGGACTAGGGGATTCAGATACGCAGTATTTT. This translates into CASSRIGLGDSDTQYF.

The rearrangement joins TRBV5-1 to TRBJ1-1; weak D call: TRBD1 (6 bases). The V and J ends lost 4 bases and 0 bases respectively, with 16 bases between them. Germline V gives CDR1 SGHRS, CDR2 YFSETQ. CDR3 length equals 16 residues. As DNA, the CDR3 is TGCGCCAGCAGCCCCTCCTCGACAGGAATGAACACTGAAGCTTTCTTT. Residues: CASSPSSTGMNTEAFF.

The chain couples TRBV3-1 (or the pseudogene TRBV3-2) to TRBJ1-1; D is perhaps TRBD1 (6 bases). Germline lookup yields CDR1 LGHDT and CDR2 YNNKEL (reference sequence). The CDR3 has 13 amino acids. Trimming pared 4 bases from V and 5 bases from J, leaving 11 bases between. The chain's CDR3 is CASSLNRVTEAFF. The CDR3 nucleotides are TGTGCCAGCAGCCTGAACAGGGTTACTGAAGCTTTCTTT.

The rearrangement uses TRBV27 and TRBJ1-5; D might be TRBD1 (5 bases). The ends were cut back, 5 bases at V and 4 bases at J, with 15 bases in the middle. The germline CDR1 and CDR2 sequences are MNHEY and SMNVEV (reference sequence). The CDR3 is 15 residues long. The CDR3 protein is CASSAAGGRNQPQHF. The CDR3 DNA reads TGTGCCAGCAGTGCGGCGGGGGGAAGAAATCAGCCCCAGCATTTT.

The rearrangement joins TRBV5-4 to TRBJ2-5; no clear D gene. Germline-derived CDR1 and CDR2 are SGHNT and YYREEE (reference sequence). Trimming pared 2 bases from V and 5 bases from J, leaving 13 bases between. The CDR3 has 14 residues. The CDR3 reads CASSFRSPGETQYF. The CDR3 region has the DNA TGTGCCAGCAGCTTTAGATCCCCCGGGGAGACCCAGTACTTC.